What follows is one TCR beta chain and its context. This CDR3 is built from 14 residues. Trimming removed 0 bases from V and 1 base from J, with 7 bases in between. CDR1 is SGHDT, CDR2 YYEEEE, per germline. The sample is drawn from a study of blood T cell repertoires in COVID-19. Across the whole study: From the United States, Italy and Spain came samples of acute and convalescent COVID-19. From T cells, B-cell-depleted T cells, or PBMCs came the material, which was cDNA or gDNA.

Under the authors' procedure: Estimation of nucleated cell counts relied on the amplification of reference gene primers. Profiled with immunoSEQ multiplex PCR; TCRdb holds only in-frame clones, not every one. Clonal size and the V and J genes are those of that table, whereas D and trimming came from the DNA. Here the sample spans about 71,000 clones, roughly 88% being singletons. The V and J genes are TRBV5-6 and TRBJ1-1, with no clear D. The clonotype comes from a human donor in a cohort sampled during active COVID-19. Sequenced: peripheral blood. CDR3 bases: TGTGCCAGCAGCTTGGGTACAGCGAACACTGAAGCTTTCTTT. This encodes CASSLGTANTEAFF.